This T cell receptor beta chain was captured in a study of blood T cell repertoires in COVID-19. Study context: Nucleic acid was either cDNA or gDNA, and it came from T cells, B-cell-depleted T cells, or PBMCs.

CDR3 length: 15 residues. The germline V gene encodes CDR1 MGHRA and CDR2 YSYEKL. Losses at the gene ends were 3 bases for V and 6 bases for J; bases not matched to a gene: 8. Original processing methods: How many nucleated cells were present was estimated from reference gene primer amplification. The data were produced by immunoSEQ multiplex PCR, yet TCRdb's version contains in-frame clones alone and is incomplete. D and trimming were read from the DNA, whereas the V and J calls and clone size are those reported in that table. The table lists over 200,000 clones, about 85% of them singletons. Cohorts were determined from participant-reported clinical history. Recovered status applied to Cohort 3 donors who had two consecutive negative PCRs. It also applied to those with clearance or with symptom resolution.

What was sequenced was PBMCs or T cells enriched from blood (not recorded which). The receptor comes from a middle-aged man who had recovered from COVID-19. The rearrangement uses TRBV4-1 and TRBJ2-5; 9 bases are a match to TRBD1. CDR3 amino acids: CASSHPTGTGQTQYF. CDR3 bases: TGCGCCAGCAGCCACCCTACAGGGACAGGGCAGACCCAGTACTTC.